These T cell receptor beta chains were read from a single sample in a study of cytomegalovirus exposure and HLA in healthy donors. Profiling relied on immunoSEQ multiplex PCR, and the TCRdb table lists in-frame clones only, not all of them. The sample contains around 190,000 clones, under 85% of which appear only once. Sequencing was done on a sample of PBMCs. The receptors were sampled from a woman younger than 30 in good health and CMV-seronegative. Each CDR3 is given with its conserved first and last residue. The D gene is left open where the match is weak. Only some rows state a clone size, as once, few, many or a class for expanded clones.

j_gene: TRBJ2-6
d_gene: TRBD1
v_gene: TRBV7-2
abundance: -
CDR3nt: TGTGCCAGCAGCAACCGACAGGGGGCGACCTCTGGGGCCAACGTCCTGACTTTC
CDR3aa: CASSNRQGATSGANVLTF

j_gene: TRBJ2-5
d_gene: -
v_gene: TRBV5-6
abundance: -
CDR3nt: TGTGCCAGCAGACGACAGTCCCAAGAGACCCAGTACTTC
CDR3aa: CASRRQSQETQYF

j_gene: TRBJ1-2
d_gene: TRBD1
v_gene: TRBV25-1
abundance: -
CDR3nt: TGTGCCAGCGGGACAGGGGCTGGCTACACCTTC
CDR3aa: CASGTGAGYTF

j_gene: TRBJ1-6
d_gene: -
v_gene: TRBV5-5
abundance: -
CDR3nt: TGTGCCAGCAGCTTGTTTTGGGCCAATTCACCCCTCCACTTT
CDR3aa: CASSLFWANSPLHF

j_gene: TRBJ2-7
d_gene: -
v_gene: TRBV29-1
abundance: -
CDR3nt: TGCAGCGTTGTAACGGGACTGAAACTCGAGCAGTACTTC
CDR3aa: CSVVTGLKLEQYF

j_gene: TRBJ2-2
d_gene: -
v_gene: TRBV10-1
abundance: -
CDR3nt: TGCGCCAGCAGTGAGGGCGGGACTGCCACCGGGGAGCTGTTTTTT
CDR3aa: CASSEGGTATGELFF

j_gene: TRBJ1-5
d_gene: -
v_gene: TRBV23-1
abundance: -
CDR3nt: TGCGCCAGCAGTCAAGAGGGTAATACAGCTACAACTTATAGCAATCAGCCCCAGCATTTT
CDR3aa: CASSQEGNTATTYSNQPQHF

j_gene: TRBJ2-7
d_gene: TRBD1
v_gene: TRBV11-3
abundance: -
CDR3nt: TGTGCCAGCAGCGTTAGGACAGGGAAAGGTGACTTC
CDR3aa: CASSVRTGKGDF

j_gene: TRBJ2-7
d_gene: TRBD1
v_gene: TRBV6-5
abundance: -
CDR3nt: TGTGCCAGCAGCGGGACAGGGAGGACCTACGAGCAGTACTTC
CDR3aa: CASSGTGRTYEQYF

j_gene: TRBJ1-1
d_gene: -
v_gene: TRBV28
abundance: -
CDR3nt: TGTGCCAGCAGTCTCGGACAGAACACTGAAGCTTTCTTT
CDR3aa: CASSLGQNTEAFF

j_gene: TRBJ2-1
d_gene: TRBD2
v_gene: TRBV10-3
abundance: once
CDR3nt: TGTGCCAAGGGGAGGGGTGTGCGGGGGAGCTACAATGAGCAGTTCTTC
CDR3aa: CAKGRGVRGSYNEQFF

j_gene: TRBJ2-1
d_gene: -
v_gene: TRBV19
abundance: -
CDR3nt: TGTGCCAGTAGCGGTGGACGAGGGTCCTACAATGAGCAGTTCTTC
CDR3aa: CASSGGRGSYNEQFF

j_gene: TRBJ2-7
d_gene: -
v_gene: TRBV29-1
abundance: -
CDR3nt: TGCAGCGCCCTACCCACAATTAGAGGGAACAACGAGCAGTACTTC
CDR3aa: CSALPTIRGNNEQYF

j_gene: TRBJ1-3
d_gene: -
v_gene: TRBV19
abundance: once
CDR3nt: TGTGCCAGTACCAACAGGCTAACAAGATCTGGAAACACCATATATTTT
CDR3aa: CASTNRLTRSGNTIYF

j_gene: TRBJ1-6
d_gene: -
v_gene: TRBV10-1
abundance: once
CDR3nt: TGCGCCAGCAGAAGAGACACTAATTCACCCCTCCACTTT
CDR3aa: CASRRDTNSPLHF

j_gene: TRBJ1-6
d_gene: -
v_gene: TRBV11-3
abundance: -
CDR3nt: TGTGCCAGCAGCTTAGGCAGAAATTCACCCCTCCACTTT
CDR3aa: CASSLGRNSPLHF

j_gene: TRBJ2-1
d_gene: TRBD2
v_gene: TRBV5-1
abundance: -
CDR3nt: TGCGCCAGCAGCGCCCGGCCGGGGACTAAGAATTACAATGAGCAGTTCTTC
CDR3aa: CASSARPGTKNYNEQFF

j_gene: TRBJ2-7
d_gene: TRBD2
v_gene: TRBV6-1
abundance: -
CDR3nt: TGTGCCAGCAGTGAGCTCCCCGGGACTAGCGGGGTCCCCTACGAGCAGTACTTC
CDR3aa: CASSELPGTSGVPYEQYF

j_gene: TRBJ2-7
d_gene: -
v_gene: TRBV14
abundance: -
CDR3nt: TGTGCCAGCAGGCAAACTAGATCCTACGAGCAGTACTTC
CDR3aa: CASRQTRSYEQYF

j_gene: TRBJ1-5
d_gene: -
v_gene: TRBV4-2
abundance: -
CDR3nt: TGTGCCAGCAGCCAAAGGGACCGGGACTATTCGCCCCAGCATTTT
CDR3aa: CASSQRDRDYSPQHF

j_gene: TRBJ1-2
d_gene: TRBD1
v_gene: TRBV30
abundance: -
CDR3nt: TGTGCCTCACGACAGGGGGCGTACAACTATGGCTACACCTTC
CDR3aa: CASRQGAYNYGYTF

j_gene: TRBJ2-1
d_gene: -
v_gene: TRBV19
abundance: few
CDR3nt: TGTGCCAGTAGTATATCGGGGGGCTTCTACAATGAGCAGTTCTTC
CDR3aa: CASSISGGFYNEQFF